Sequencing of this T cell receptor (beta chain) was carried out in a study of T-cell memory formation after mild COVID-19. Across the study: TCR clusters mostly belonged to single donors. Study findings and constraints: Day 15 to 85 contracting clones showed balanced CD4/CD8; day 15 to 37 expanders favored CD4+. Unconfirmed was the SARS-CoV-2 specificity of second-wave clones that peaked on day 37.

There are 13 residues in the CDR3. The V gene end was trimmed by 5 bases and the J gene end by 9 bases; junction bases not matched to a gene: 9. The germline V gene encodes CDR1 SGHDT and CDR2 YYEEEE. UMIs and sample barcodes were carried by the TCR alpha and TCR beta cDNA libraries that 5'RACE produced using constant-segment primers. TCRdb analysed the 5' RACE reads with MiXCR anew, one entry per CDR3 protein. Of hundreds of thousands of distinct CDR3 sequences listed, about 15% are singletons. To note about this clonotype: What it binds is unknown.

Sequenced sample: PBMCs or a T cell subset sorted from them (not recorded which). The gene calls are TRBV5-6 and TRBJ2-5, with 8 bases lining up with TRBD2. This sequence was found in a man between 18 and 35 years old who had mild COVID-19 (a few samples of this study predate the infection). Cell type and time point are not known. The CDR3 is CASRLSGAEAQYF. CDR3 DNA: TGTGCCAGCAGACTTAGCGGGGCCGAGGCCCAGTACTTC. Full variable domain (missing parts from reference TRBV5-6 and TRBJ2-5): DAGVTQSPTHLIKTRGQQVTLRCSPKSGHDTVSWYQQALGQGPQFIFQYYEEEERQRGNFPDRFSGHQFPNYSSELNVNALLLGDSALYLCASRLSGAEAQYFGPGTRLLVL.